These 23 T cell receptor beta chains came from one sample sequenced in a study of blood T cells in healthy people across ages. It was with a sample-barcoded 5' primer and a J-beta primer mix that a second PCR of about 6 to 12 cycles was run. TCRdb passed the 5' RACE reads through MiXCR, listing each CDR3 protein once. The sample lists around 870,000 distinct CDR3 sequences; more than 25% were seen once. Material for sequencing was blood. These TCRs come from a woman aged 80 or older in good health.

Concerning this clonotype: A much larger clonotype is one base distant, so this may be a read error. J is TRBJ2-5 and V is TRBV12-3 or TRBV12-4; 9 bases are shared with TRBD2. V lost 6 bases, J lost 11 bases, and 7 bases stayed unmatched. The CDR3 spans 12 residues. The CDR3 nucleotides are TGTGCCAGCAGACGGACTAGCGATGAGCAGTACTTC. Protein sequence: CASRRTSDEQYF.

This clonotype was counted ten times or more. This sequence joins TRBV5-1 and TRBJ2-7; possible D gene TRBD1, 5 bases. CDR1 and CDR2 (germline): SGHRS, YFSETQ. V shed 4 bases and J shed 2 bases, with 19 bases lying between them. The CDR3 runs to 16 residues. The CDR3: CASSARTSFSPYEQYF. CDR3 sequence (DNA): TGCGCCAGCAGCGCCCGGACATCATTTTCACCCTACGAGCAGTACTTC.

This sequence joins TRBV19 and TRBJ1-5; TRBD1 aligns across 7 bases. Germline V lookup: CDR1 LNHDA, CDR2 SQIVND (reference sequence). V shed 8 bases and J 3 bases; nucleotides not matched to a gene: 4. The CDR3 is 13 amino acids. CDR3 sequence: CASAGTVNQPQHF. The CDR3 nucleotides read TGTGCCAGTGCCGGGACAGTCAATCAGCCCCAGCATTTT.

There are many counts of this clonotype. The chain recombines TRBV4-3 with TRBJ2-4; no definite D call. Trimming took 1 base from V and 2 from J, leaving 12 bases between them. CDR3 length equals 16 residues. CDR1 and CDR2 (germline): LGHNA, YSLEER. In DNA, the CDR3 is TGCGCCAGCAGCCAAGGTCTAGGGAATACCAAAAACATTCAGTACTTC. It translates to CASSQGLGNTKNIQYF.

The chain joins TRBV29-1 to TRBJ1-1; TRBD1 matches at 7 bases. CDR3 length: 12 residues. The germline gives CDR1 SQVTM, CDR2 ANQGSEA. V lost 7 bases to trimming and J lost 8 bases; unmatched junction nucleotides: 10. CDR3 coding DNA: TGCAGCGGTGGACAACTGACAGGGGAAGCTTTCTTT. Its protein product is CSGGQLTGEAFF.

Note on this clonotype: Germline and junction disagree at one end, which may indicate a read error. V gene TRBV11-3 combines with J gene TRBJ2-3; TRBD2 might be the D (5 bases). Germline CDR1 reads SGHNT; CDR2 reads YENEEA. This CDR3 is built from 16 residues. The DNA of the CDR3 is TGTGCCGGCAGCTTAGTCGGCGGGCAGCGTCCAGATACGCAGTATTTT. Its translation: CAGSLVGGQRPDTQYF.

There are a few counts of this clonotype. The rearrangement uses TRBV10-3 and TRBJ2-3, with D perhaps matching TRBD1 (5 bases). Trimming shortened V by 7 bases and J by 1 base, and 12 bases separated the two germline ends. This CDR3 contains 14 residues. Germline CDR1 ENHRY, CDR2 SYGVKD. In DNA, the CDR3 is TGTGCCATCATGCAGGACATCCGCACAGATACGCAGTATTTT. The encoded protein is CAIMQDIRTDTQYF.

This clonotype has at least ten counts. The V gene is TRBV5-5, the J gene TRBJ2-1; D possibly corresponds to TRBD1 (6 bases). The CDR3 spans 15 residues. Between the trimmed V and J ends, which lost 4 bases and 4 bases, there was a span of 15 bases. In germline, CDR1 is SGHKS, CDR2 YYEKEE (reference sequence). The CDR3 DNA reads as TGTGCCAGCAGCCCCGGGACATCCATTTACAATGAGCAGTTCTTC. Residues: CASSPGTSIYNEQFF.

The chain carries TRBV5-1 and TRBJ2-7, with 8 bases matching TRBD1. Germline CDR1 and CDR2: SGHRS and YFSETQ. V shed 5 bases and J 6 bases; nucleotides not matched to a gene: 4. The CDR3 runs to 12 residues. The CDR3 here is CASRLTGAEQYF. CDR3 DNA sequence: TGCGCCAGCAGACTGACAGGGGCCGAGCAGTACTTC.

There are many counts of this clonotype. The V gene is TRBV27, the J gene TRBJ2-3; 10 nucleotides line up with TRBD1. This CDR3 region has 18 residues. Germline V gives CDR1 MNHEY, CDR2 SMNVEV (reference sequence). V was clipped by 4 bases and J by 0 bases; unmatched bases: 10. CDR3 DNA sequence: TGTGCCAGCAGTTATCTTGCCCCGGGACAGGGGAGCACAGATACGCAGTATTTT. It codes for CASSYLAPGQGSTDTQYF.

Only a few counts were recorded for this clonotype. This chain joins TRBV6-5 and TRBJ2-5; TRBD1 aligns across 9 bases. This CDR3 spans 14 amino acids. Germline values: CDR1 MNHEY, CDR2 SVGAGI. J gave up 11 bases and V 4 bases, and 11 bases lay outside the gene matches. CDR3 DNA sequence: TGTGCCAGCAGTTTTCGCCGGGACAGGGCGGTGCAGTACTTC. Residues: CASSFRRDRAVQYF.

Points on this clonotype: A much larger clone sits a single nucleotide away, making a read error possible. This rearrangement joins TRBV7-2 to TRBJ2-1, with 11 nucleotides matching TRBD2. V lost 5 bases and J lost 7; bases outside the gene matches: 13. CDR1 and CDR2 (germline): SGHTA, FQGNSA. This CDR3 contains 17 residues. CDR3 in DNA: TGTGCCAGCAGCCGCCAAATATCTAGCGGGGGGCGGAATGAGCAGTTCTTC. Translating gives CASSRQISSGGRNEQFF.

This clonotype was observed many times. V is TRBV12-3 or TRBV12-4 and J is TRBJ2-3; 8 positions match TRBD2. The V gene end was trimmed by 6 bases and the J gene end by 4 bases; junction bases not matched to a gene: 12. CDR3 length: 16 residues. The CDR3 sequence: CASSLGGGGRADTQYF. Written as DNA, the CDR3 is TGTGCCAGCAGCCTTGGTGGCGGGGGGAGAGCAGATACGCAGTATTTT.

The chain uses TRBV20-1 and TRBJ2-1; D might be TRBD2 (5 bases). Germline CDR1 reads DFQATT; CDR2 reads SNEGSKA (reference sequence). CDR3 length: 14 residues. Deletions cut 5 bases from V and 6 bases from J, with 17 bases between. DNA of the CDR3: TGCAGTGCTGAAGGGAGTTTAAAGATCAATGAGCAGTTCTTC. It specifies CSAEGSLKINEQFF.

In its sample, this clonotype was seen many times. Since a much larger clone is just one base distant, this may be a read error. This chain links TRBV20-1 with TRBJ2-1, with a possible D match to TRBD1 (6 bases). Germline V lookup: CDR1 DFQATT, CDR2 SNEGSKA (reference sequence). Trimming removed 5 bases at V and 8 bases at J, with 13 bases between. The CDR3 loop spans 12 amino acids. This CDR3 is CSALGQCYEQFF. CDR3 nucleotides: TGCAGTGCTCTTGGACAGTGCTATGAGCAGTTCTTC.

This clonotype came up many times. V and J are TRBV4-3 and TRBJ1-6; D is possibly TRBD1 (5 bases). The germline gives CDR1 LGHNA, CDR2 YSLEER. CDR3 size: 13 residues. V shed 6 bases and J shed 7 bases, with 10 bases lying between them. CDR3 in amino acids: CASREGRNSPLHF. DNA for the CDR3: TGCGCCAGCAGGGAGGGGAGGAATTCACCCCTCCACTTT.

This clonotype has ten or more counts. The V call is TRBV7-8, the J call TRBJ2-7; weak D call: TRBD2 (5 bases). The CDR3 length is 14 residues. Trimming shortened V by 0 bases and J by 6 bases, and 12 bases separated the two germline ends. Germline-derived CDR1 and CDR2 are SGHVS and FQNEAQ. The CDR3 protein is CASSLATGVVEQYF. CDR3 nucleotides: TGTGCCAGCAGCTTAGCGACCGGGGTTGTCGAGCAGTACTTC.

The rearrangement joins TRBV9 to TRBJ2-2; the match to TRBD1 covers 9 bases. CDR1 and CDR2 (germline): SGDLS, YYNGEE. V shed 0 bases and J 3 bases; nucleotides not matched to a gene: 3. The CDR3 loop spans 16 amino acids. CDR3 loop: CASSVATGGHTGELFF. The DNA for the CDR3 is TGTGCCAGCAGCGTAGCAACAGGGGGCCACACCGGGGAGCTGTTTTTT.

The chain combines TRBV5-1 with TRBJ2-1; D assignment may be TRBD1 or TRBD2 (5 bases each). Judging by the DNA end, TRBJ2-7 fits better; the J call may be wrong. Germline V lookup: CDR1 SGHRS, CDR2 YFSETQ. The CDR3 totals 17 residues. DNA of the CDR3: TGCGCCAGCAGCTTGGCCTTCTCCGGGGCTAGCTACAATGAGCAGTACTTC. Translation: CASSLAFSGASYNEQYF.

The chain joins TRBV4-1 to TRBJ2-4; D possibly corresponds to TRBD1 (7 bases). In germline, CDR1 is MGHRA, CDR2 YSYEKL. The CDR3 runs to 14 residues. Trimming left V 4 bases short and J 13 bases short, with 20 bases between. As DNA, the CDR3 is TGCGCCAGCAGCCCCAGGGGGACTTCCAAGGAGCAGTACTTC. Translated: CASSPRGTSKEQYF.

In the case of this clonotype: A much larger clone differs from this one at a single base, so this may be a read error. The chain joins TRBV7-2 to TRBJ1-2; weak D call: TRBD1 (5 bases). Germline V gene lookup returns CDR1 SGHTA and CDR2 FQGNSA. This CDR3 comprises 16 residues. This CDR3 is CAGSSRGDSARYGYTF. CDR3 DNA: TGTGCCGGCAGCTCCCGAGGCGACAGTGCTCGCTATGGCTACACCTTC.

This clonotype has only a few counts. The chain carries TRBV20-1 and TRBJ1-2; D is uncertain. V was trimmed by 2 bases and J by 0 bases, leaving 7 bases between them. Germline values: CDR1 DFQATT, CDR2 SNEGSKA (reference sequence). The length of the CDR3 is 13 residues. The chain's CDR3 is CSARQLANYGYTF. The DNA for the CDR3 is TGCAGTGCTAGACAGTTAGCTAACTATGGCTACACCTTC.

This clonotype was seen more than once but under ten times. The chain links TRBV4-2 to TRBJ2-5; 11 nucleotides line up with TRBD1. The CDR3 extends over 14 amino acids. In germline, CDR1 is LGHNA, CDR2 YNFKEQ. V dropped 2 bases and J dropped 11; count of bases not matched to a gene: 7. The CDR3 nucleotides read TGTGCCAGCAGCCAACCCGGGACAGGGGGTGAGCAGTACTTC. Protein: CASSQPGTGGEQYF.